This T cell receptor (beta chain) is drawn from a study of tacrolimus-resistant gene-edited T cells for transplant recipients (TCRdb year 2020). Some background on the complete study: Clonality and clone numbers were compared by TCRbeta sequencing between expanded FKBP12 knockout and unedited CMV-specific T cell products. To rule out clonal outgrowth driven by transformation after gene editing, repertoire sequencing was carried out as a safety check. Sequencing covered a couple of donors, and each donor provided one unedited CMV-specific T cell product and one FKBP12 knockout CMV-specific T cell product.

The CDR3 starts with the cysteine, ends with the phenylalanine, and has 15 residues. The read is trimmed to its CDR3 DNA, 45 bases read in frame from base 1. The germline V gene sets CDR1 to MGHRA and CDR2 to YSYEKL. V is shortened by 0 bases, J by 3 bases, and the region joining them spans 11 bases. The sample's treatment or condition, from its label and the paper: CRISPR-Cas9 RNP knockout of FKBP12 using synthetic sgRNA#2. PBMCs were stimulated for over 5 hours with overlapping CMV pp65 and IE-1 peptide pools before enrichment with an IFNgamma secretion assay kit. On day 7, FKBP12 knockout was carried out by electroporation of Cas9 ribonucleoprotein with an Amaxa 4D-Nucleofector. Enriched CMV-specific T cells were expanded in culture with recombinant human IL-7 and IL-15. Before cryopreservation, T cell products were cultured for about 21 days. After activation, IFNgamma secretion was used to enrich CMV-specific T cells from PBMCs. The ribonucleoprotein complexes consisted of recombinant Streptococcus pyogenes Cas9 protein precomplexed with an FKBP12-specific sgRNA. Synthetic sgRNA#2 was selected for subsequent experiments as the most effective, GMP-preferred guide.

Broader findings and caveats from the paper: Repertoire comparisons (Figure 5) were based on n = 2. No Morisita similarity was observed between repertoires from different donors, whereas high similarity was observed between knockout and unedited products from the same donor. It was concluded by the authors that the TCRbeta repertoire was not drastically skewed by gene editing and that excessive clonal expansion was not caused by gene editing. Clonality, top-10 clone read coverage, and total clone numbers were comparable between knockout and unedited products.

TCRbeta sequencing used genomic DNA through the immunoSEQ service. Per the authors' processing: The repertoires were analyzed in immunoSEQ ANALYZER 3.0, which was used to calculate Morisita similarity, clonality, top-10 clone coverage and total clone counts. Clonality was scaled such that a value of 1 indicated a monoclonal product and lower values indicated more diverse products. TCRdb obtained this table from immuneACCESS and retained in-frame rearrangements with V and J assigned. These tables miss some clones; where compared with another copy, unresolved V genes account for less than half of the shortfall, and the remainder is unexplained. The D gene and trimming were derived from the DNA, and the V and J assignments and clone size from that table. For this sample there are some 750 clones; roughly 40% appear just once. In total, the top ten clones hold roughly 85% of the sample. This clone appeared a few times. No much larger clone exists at a distance of one base, and base qualities are not known.

The V and J genes are TRBV4-1 and TRBJ1-2; TRBD1 is a weak D gene call, 5 bases matching. This receptor was obtained from a human donor in good health, a blood donor. The sequencing used a CMV-specific product grown in culture, collected from cells with FKBP12 knockout. The cell subset or site tag for this specimen amounts to: expanded CMV-specific T cell product isolated by IFNgamma secretion after CMV peptide stimulation. The CDR3 region has the sequence CASSQDLGLDYGYTF. The base sequence is TGCGCCAGCAGCCAAGATCTGGGGCTTGACTATGGCTACACCTTC.